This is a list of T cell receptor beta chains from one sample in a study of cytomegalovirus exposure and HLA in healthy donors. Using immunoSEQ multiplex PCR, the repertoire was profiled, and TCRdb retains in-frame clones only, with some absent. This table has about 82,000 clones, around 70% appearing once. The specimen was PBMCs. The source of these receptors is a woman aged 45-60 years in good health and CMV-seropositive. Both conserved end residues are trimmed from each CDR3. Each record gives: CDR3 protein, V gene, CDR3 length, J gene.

CDR3: ASRGQANQPQH
V: TRBV28
length: 11
J: TRBJ1-5

CDR3: ASSFWGDHGYT
V: TRBV5-8
length: 11
J: TRBJ1-2

CDR3: ASSPPGLADPRYKQF
V: TRBV11-3
length: 15
J: TRBJ2-1

CDR3: ASSFPGLAGGPREQY
V: TRBV28
length: 15
J: TRBJ2-7

CDR3: ASSPQGGTDTQY
V: TRBV19
length: 12
J: TRBJ2-3

CDR3: SVGGGLGYGYT
V: TRBV29-1
length: 11
J: TRBJ1-2

CDR3: ASRLQGFGTQY
V: TRBV11-2
length: 11
J: TRBJ2-5

CDR3: AISTGAYEQY
V: TRBV10-3
length: 10
J: TRBJ2-7

CDR3: ASSPRGGQQH
V: TRBV19
length: 10
J: TRBJ1-5

CDR3: ASSPETGGVDTQY
V: TRBV5-1
length: 13
J: TRBJ2-3

CDR3: ASSTRPPGSNQPQH
V: TRBV19
length: 14
J: TRBJ1-5

CDR3: ASSLDRDRGRNEQF
V: TRBV7-8
length: 14
J: TRBJ2-1

CDR3: ASSPGTSTYGYT
V: TRBV18
length: 12
J: TRBJ1-2

CDR3: ASGPRLAGSNEQF
V: TRBV11-3
length: 13
J: TRBJ2-1

CDR3: AWRRENTDTQY
V: TRBV30
length: 11
J: TRBJ2-3

CDR3: ASSFRDRGLLF
V: TRBV27
length: 11
J: TRBJ1-4

CDR3: ASSLGPSQGMETQY
V: TRBV13
length: 14
J: TRBJ2-5

CDR3: ASRVRGDTQY
V: TRBV2
length: 10
J: TRBJ2-3

CDR3: ASSLGGSQETQY
V: TRBV11-2
length: 12
J: TRBJ2-5

CDR3: ASSKKEQTQY
V: TRBV18
length: 10
J: TRBJ2-5

CDR3: ASSLFSHQPQH
V: TRBV5-5
length: 11
J: TRBJ1-5

CDR3: ASSRGGKGPTGANVLT
V: TRBV4-1
length: 16
J: TRBJ2-6

CDR3: ASSLARGGSFTDTQY
V: TRBV11-1
length: 15
J: TRBJ2-3

CDR3: ALRLFSAQY
V: TRBV30
length: 9
J: TRBJ2-3

CDR3: ASRASGDSYEQY
V: TRBV5-1
length: 12
J: TRBJ2-7

CDR3: ASSKGAARGRLNEQF
V: TRBV21-1
length: 15
J: TRBJ2-1

CDR3: ASSVRLSSYEQY
V: TRBV6-1
length: 12
J: TRBJ2-7